The TCR beta chain under discussion was sequenced for a study of response to subunit inactivated influenza vaccine. Study outcomes and limitations: It was the authors' suggestion that each seasonal influenza vaccination recruits few new T cells.

The V segment lost 5 bases and the J segment 3 bases; nucleotides outside the gene matches: 3. The CDR3 is made up of 13 amino acids. Using its own MiXCR run on the RT-PCR reads, TCRdb lists one record per CDR3 protein. The sample shows 590,000 or so distinct CDR3 sequences, 11% to 15% of them seen only once. This clonotype appeared many times. Its antigen is unidentified. The sequence came from a man aged 50 or older who received an inactivated influenza vaccine. The chain recombines TRBV12-3 or TRBV12-4 with TRBJ2-7, with 8 nucleotides matching TRBD1. The sequencing used PBMCs from blood, collected around two weeks before vaccination. CDR3 in amino acids: CASSGGQGYEQYF. In DNA, the CDR3 is TGTGCCAGCAGTGGAGGACAGGGCTACGAGCAGTACTTC.